The present T cell receptor (beta chain) was sequenced within a study of T-cell reconstitution after alpha-beta-depleted transplantation in children. This clonotype came up many times. Between the trimmed V and J ends, which lost 5 bases and 0 bases, there was a span of 11 bases. CDR3 length: 14 amino acids. Using unique molecular identifiers, the investigators prepared the TCRbeta library. TCRdb called the PCR reads again in MiXCR, with one record for every CDR3 protein. The table records a few hundred thousand distinct CDR3 sequences, roughly an eighth of them present only once. This clonotype was obtained from a human donor who donated a stem cell graft to a child with combined immunodeficiency. The source material was PBMCs from the stem cell graft donor, sampled from the stem cell graft. The rearrangement joins TRBV12-3 or TRBV12-4 to TRBJ2-7; D is perhaps TRBD1 (5 bases). The CDR3 DNA reads as TGTGCCAGCAGTACAGGACCGCACTCCTACGAGCAGTACTTC. This codes for CASSTGPHSYEQYF.